The 29 T cell receptor beta chains listed next were all sequenced from one sample in a study of T-cell memory formation after mild COVID-19. TCRdb used MiXCR to reprocess the 5' RACE reads, holding one entry per CDR3 protein. Among under 300,000 distinct CDR3 sequences listed, 8% to 9.5% were seen once. Sequencing used PBMCs or a T cell subset sorted from them (not recorded which). The receptors here all came from a man aged 18 to 35 who had mild COVID-19 (a few samples of this study predate the infection). Cell type and time point are not known.

This clonotype has just a few counts. This chain links TRBV4-1 with TRBJ1-2; D might be TRBD1 (5 bases). Germline CDR1 MGHRA, CDR2 YSYEKL. Trimming took 6 bases from V and 4 from J, leaving 12 bases between them. This CDR3 comprises 13 residues. The CDR3 spells CASSHGQGYGYTF. The CDR3 bases are TGCGCCAGCAGTCACGGGCAGGGCTATGGCTACACCTTC.

V is TRBV20-1 and J is TRBJ1-1; tentative D call: TRBD1 (6 bases). The CDR3 extends over 13 amino acids. The germline CDR1 and CDR2 sequences are DFQATT and SNEGSKA (reference sequence). V lost 2 bases to trimming and J lost 10 bases, with 17 bases between them. CDR3 DNA: TGCAGTGCTAGATCAGGGGACGCCTTAAGAGCTTTCTTT. Translation: CSARSGDALRAFF.

This chain uses TRBV4-1 with TRBJ2-6, with no clear D. The CDR3 runs 19 residues. V dropped 3 bases and J dropped 2 bases, with 20 bases sitting between them. Germline CDR1 and CDR2: MGHRA and YSYEKL. CDR3 protein: CASSHPGRFQSTGANVLTF. CDR3 DNA: TGCGCCAGCAGCCATCCCGGAAGGTTTCAGTCTACTGGGGCCAACGTCCTGACTTTC.

This clonotype was counted a few times. The V and J genes are TRBV20-1 and TRBJ2-1; perhaps TRBD2 as D (5 bases). The CDR3 is 13 amino acids. V was shortened by 0 bases and J by 7 bases, with 10 bases between the two germline ends. CDR1 DFQATT and CDR2 SNEGSKA come from the germline V gene (reference sequence). In nucleotides, the CDR3 is TGCAGTGCTAGAGAGAATCGCGGGAATGAGCAGTTCTTC. Protein sequence: CSARENRGNEQFF.

With regard to this clonotype: The junction departs from germline at one end; a sequencing error may be responsible. The V and J genes are TRBV7-2 and TRBJ2-7; D unclear. The CDR3 runs to 14 residues. Germline CDR1 is SGHTA and CDR2 is FQGNSA. The CDR3 sequence: CDSSLAPRSYEQYF. For the CDR3, the DNA is TGTGACAGCAGCTTAGCACCCCGATCCTACGAGCAGTACTTC. Using reference TRBV7-2 and TRBJ2-7 for the parts outside the CDR3, the full variable domain is GAGVSQSPSNKVTEKGKDVELRCDPISGHTALYWYRQSLGQGLEFLIYFQGNSAPDKSGLPSDRFSAERTGGSVSTLTIQRTQQEDSAVYLCDSSLAPRSYEQYFGPGTRLTVT.

This clonotype was seen more than once but under ten times. A single base separates this from a much larger clone, so it may be a read error. The V and J genes are TRBV7-6 and TRBJ2-5, with D perhaps matching TRBD1 (5 bases). Germline lookup yields CDR1 SGHVS and CDR2 FNYEAQ. The CDR3 spans 14 residues. The CDR3 coding sequence is TGTGCCAGCAGCTTAGGGACAAACCACGAGACCCAGTACTTC. This encodes CASSLGTNHETQYF.

There are many counts of this clonotype. The chain combines TRBV7-9 with TRBJ2-1; TRBD1 agrees at 7 bases. The CDR3 consists of 14 residues. V lost 11 bases to trimming and J lost 1 base; unmatched junction nucleotides: 8. From germline, CDR1 is SEHNR and CDR2 FQNEAQ (reference sequence). The CDR3 DNA sequence: TGTGCCCTCACCGAGGGGGCGTCCTACAATGAGCAGTTCTTC. It encodes CALTEGASYNEQFF.

The chain couples TRBV7-9 to TRBJ2-7; D not certain. With 0 bases removed from V and 5 bases from J, the gap between germline ends came to 8 bases. This CDR3 region has 13 residues. The germline CDR1 and CDR2 sequences are SEHNR and FQNEAQ (reference sequence). The CDR3 loop is CASSLAARNEQYF. For the CDR3, the DNA is TGTGCCAGCAGCTTAGCGGCCAGAAACGAGCAGTACTTC.

V and J are TRBV9 and TRBJ1-3; D gene unclear. Germline CDR1 is SGDLS and CDR2 is YYNGEE. Trimming took 0 bases from V and 2 from J, leaving 9 bases between them. This CDR3 comprises 15 residues. The CDR3: CASSVALTTGNTIYF. The CDR3 region has the DNA TGTGCCAGCAGCGTAGCTCTGACTACTGGAAACACCATATATTTT.

V is TRBV9 and J is TRBJ2-2, with 12 bases fitting TRBD2. Germline lookup yields CDR1 SGDLS and CDR2 YYNGEE. V gave up 3 bases and J gave up 3 bases; unmatched junction bases: 6. The CDR3 consists of 17 residues. CDR3 in amino acids: CASSGPRLAGDTGELFF. Written as DNA, the CDR3 is TGTGCCAGCAGCGGACCAAGACTAGCGGGAGACACCGGGGAGCTGTTTTTT.

The chain couples TRBV4-3 to TRBJ1-5; no firm D call. Trimming stripped 0 bases from V and 4 bases from J, with 10 bases between. This CDR3 spans 15 amino acids. From germline, CDR1 is LGHNA and CDR2 YSLEER. For the CDR3, the DNA is TGCGCCAGCAGCCAAGACGTAGGGCTTAATCAGCCCCAGCATTTT. Residues: CASSQDVGLNQPQHF.

A few counts support this clonotype. The chain couples TRBV19 to TRBJ2-1; D uncertain. Germline loops: CDR1 LNHDA, CDR2 SQIVND (reference sequence). The CDR3 extends over 13 amino acids. V was shortened by 7 bases and J by 7 bases, with 14 bases between the two germline ends. The CDR3 region is CASTHPSRNEQFF. DNA of the CDR3: TGTGCCAGTACCCACCCCAGCCGAAATGAGCAGTTCTTC. Combining the CDR3 with reference TRBV19 and TRBJ2-1 gives the whole variable domain DGGITQSPKYLFRKEGQNVTLSCEQNLNHDAMYWYRQDPGQGLRLIYYSQIVNDFQKGDIAEGYSVSREKKESFPLTVTSAQKNPTAFYLCASTHPSRNEQFFGPGTRLTVL.

This clonotype was seen at least ten times. The V and J genes are TRBV20-1 and TRBJ1-5, with 8 bases matching TRBD1. Per the germline V gene, CDR1 is DFQATT and CDR2 is SNEGSKA (reference sequence). V trimming: 0 bases; J trimming: 8 bases; junction bases outside the gene matches: 6. CDR3 length equals 14 residues. The CDR3, as DNA: TGCAGTGCTAGAGATAACAGGGGGGGGGAGCCCCAGCATTTT. Protein sequence: CSARDNRGGEPQHF.

V and J are TRBV11-2 and TRBJ2-7; possible D gene TRBD2, 6 bases. The V end lost 1 base, the J end lost 3 bases, and 13 bases lay between the germline ends. CDR1 is SGHAT, CDR2 FQNNGV, per germline. The CDR3 is 15 amino acids. The CDR3 DNA sequence: TGTGCCAGCAGCTTAGGTTCTTCGGGGGTCTACGAGCAGTACGTC. Its protein product is CASSLGSSGVYEQYV.

This chain uses TRBV20-1 with TRBJ2-5, with a weak D call TRBD1 (6 bases). Germline CDR1 is DFQATT and CDR2 is SNEGSKA (reference sequence). V was pared by 3 bases and J by 5 bases, with 19 bases between. The CDR3 consists of 15 residues. CDR3 bases: TGCAGTGCTAGGACGTCGACAGGTGGTTTCGAGACCCAGTACTTC. It encodes CSARTSTGGFETQYF.

At least ten counts were recorded for this clonotype. V gene TRBV6-5 combines with J gene TRBJ2-7; 7 positions agree with TRBD1. The germline V gene encodes CDR1 MNHEY and CDR2 SVGAGI. V gave up 0 bases and J gave up 5 bases; unmatched junction bases: 4. The CDR3 covers 14 residues. The CDR3 region has the DNA TGTGCCAGCAGTTACTCGAAAGGGGGCCACGAGCAGTACTTC. Translated: CASSYSKGGHEQYF.

This clonotype has just a few counts. This chain connects TRBV5-5 to TRBJ2-3; TRBD2 matches at 10 bases. This CDR3 spans 16 amino acids. Germline CDR1 and CDR2: SGHKS and YYEKEE (reference sequence). J gave up 3 bases and V 2 bases, and 6 bases lay outside the gene matches. CDR3 DNA: TGTGCCAGCAGCTTTTTCACTAGCGGGGTAACAGATACGCAGTATTTT. This gives the protein CASSFFTSGVTDTQYF.

This clonotype came up a few times. The CDR3 protein is CASSFGQRETQYF. In DNA form, the CDR3 reads TGTGCCAGCAGTTTCGGGCAGAGGGAGACCCAGTACTTC. The V and J genes are TRBV12-3 or TRBV12-4 and TRBJ2-5; D ambiguous. The CDR3 is made up of 13 amino acids. V lost 3 bases and J lost 5, with 10 bases in between.

The chain couples TRBV4-3 to TRBJ2-7; D is ambiguous. Germline assignment: CDR1 LGHNA and CDR2 YSLEER. The CDR3 extends over 18 amino acids. V lost 1 base and J 3 bases, leaving 22 bases between the germline ends. This chain's CDR3 is CASSQGLQTVTSFYEQYF. CDR3 DNA: TGCGCCAGCAGCCAAGGTTTGCAGACGGTGACTTCCTTCTACGAGCAGTACTTC.

This clonotype was found a few times. This chain joins TRBV6-2 or TRBV6-3 and TRBJ2-2; no definite D call. Trimming stripped 7 bases from V and 7 bases from J, with 16 bases between. The germline gives CDR1 MNHEY, CDR2 SVGEGT. This CDR3 region has 14 residues. CDR3 sequence: CASNKISVYGELFF. CDR3 nucleotide sequence: TGTGCCAGCAATAAAATCTCGGTTTACGGGGAGCTGTTTTTT.

This CDR3 is CASSLTGVNEQYF. CDR3 bases: TGCGCCAGCAGCTTGACAGGGGTCAACGAGCAGTACTTC. The V and J genes are TRBV5-1 and TRBJ2-7, with 7 bases lining up with TRBD1. V gave up 1 base and J gave up 5 bases; unmatched junction bases: 3. The CDR3 runs 13 residues. Germline CDR1 SGHRS, CDR2 YFSETQ.

The gene calls are TRBV20-1 and TRBJ1-5; maybe TRBD1 (5 bases). Germline CDR1 reads DFQATT; CDR2 reads SNEGSKA (reference sequence). The CDR3 loop spans 15 amino acids. The CDR3, as DNA: TGCAGGACCCGAACGGATCGGGGGTTCAATCAGCCCCAGCATTTT. It translates to CRTRTDRGFNQPQHF.

The rearrangement joins TRBV6-5 to TRBJ1-4; D gene ambiguous. The CDR3 consists of 16 residues. Looked up from germline, CDR1 is MNHEY and CDR2 is SVGAGI. The V gene lost 0 bases and the J gene lost 8 bases, with 16 bases spanning the gap. The CDR3 DNA sequence: TGTGCCAGCAGTTACTCTGAGGGAACGGGTCGGGAAAAACTGTTTTTT. Encoded protein: CASSYSEGTGREKLFF.

The chain combines TRBV20-1 with TRBJ2-2; D uncertain. The CDR3 is 14 amino acids. Trimming pared 0 bases from V and 5 bases from J, leaving 10 bases between. Looked up from germline, CDR1 is DFQATT and CDR2 is SNEGSKA (reference sequence). CDR3 nucleotides: TGCAGTGCTAGAGATCCTGCTAGAACCGGGGAGCTGTTTTTT. It specifies CSARDPARTGELFF.

This clonotype was seen only a few times. The rearrangement uses TRBV7-9 and TRBJ2-5; 7 nucleotides line up with TRBD1. With V trimmed by 1 base and J by 4 bases, 9 bases remained unmatched. This CDR3 has 16 amino acids. CDR1 and CDR2 from the germline V gene are SEHNR and FQNEAQ (reference sequence). This CDR3 reads CASSLGDRGLRETQYF. CDR3 DNA: TGTGCCAGCAGCTTAGGGGACAGAGGCTTGCGAGAGACCCAGTACTTC.

This rearrangement joins TRBV4-2 to TRBJ2-1, with 8 nucleotides matching TRBD1. Trimming removed 0 bases from V and 12 bases from J; junction bases left unmatched: 4. This CDR3 is built from 13 residues. Germline CDR1 reads LGHNA; CDR2 reads YNFKEQ. CDR3 sequence: CASSQDTGGLQFF. CDR3 nucleotide sequence: TGTGCCAGCAGCCAAGATACAGGGGGGCTGCAGTTCTTC.

The V and J genes are TRBV5-1 and TRBJ2-2; 10 positions match TRBD1. Trimming took 3 bases from V and 5 from J; bases not matched to a gene: 7. Germline CDR1 is SGHRS and CDR2 is YFSETQ. The CDR3 totals 16 residues. CDR3 coding DNA: TGCGCCAGCAGCTCTCCCGGGACAGGGGCAACCGGGGAGCTGTTTTTT. Its protein product is CASSSPGTGATGELFF.

This clonotype was detected only a few times. The rearrangement joins TRBV5-5 to TRBJ2-2; D may be TRBD1 (6 bases). Trimming shortened V by 2 bases and J by 4 bases, and 9 bases separated the two germline ends. This CDR3 region has 14 residues. Germline loops: CDR1 SGHKS, CDR2 YYEKEE (reference sequence). The CDR3 is CASSLTGITGELFF. The CDR3 DNA reads as TGTGCCAGCAGCTTAACAGGGATCACCGGGGAGCTGTTTTTT.

This chain links TRBV7-8 with TRBJ1-3; no clear D gene. V dropped 5 bases and J dropped 0 bases, with 14 bases sitting between them. Germline CDR1 SGHVS, CDR2 FQNEAQ. The CDR3 is made up of 16 amino acids. CDR3 protein: CASSAMEGFSGNTIYF. CDR3 coding DNA: TGTGCCAGCAGCGCCATGGAGGGATTCTCTGGAAACACCATATATTTT.